The 29 T cell receptor beta chains below were found in one sample sequenced in a study of cytomegalovirus exposure and HLA in healthy donors. Vbeta (60) and Jbeta (13) primers were used in the PCR. Assay: immunoSEQ multiplex PCR; the TCRdb copy retains only in-frame clones and omits some. The table includes roughly 300,000 clones, roughly 90% detected once. Sequenced input: PBMCs. Every receptor here comes from a man in his forties or fifties in good health and CMV-seropositive.

This clone was observed a handful of times. The chain carries TRBV29-1 and TRBJ2-7; TRBD2 matches at 11 bases. The length of the CDR3 is 15 residues. Germline trimming cut 6 bases from V and 7 bases from J; bases unmatched to any gene: 14. Germline values: CDR1 SQVTM, CDR2 ANQGSEA. Here the CDR3 reads CSVLYLAGGPGEQYF. As DNA, the CDR3 is TGCAGCGTCCTTTACTTAGCGGGAGGGCCGGGGGAGCAGTACTTC.

This clone turned up a few times. The genes are TRBV6-6 and TRBJ2-3; D is perhaps TRBD1 (6 bases). Between the trimmed V and J ends, which lost 2 bases and 7 bases, there was a span of 16 bases. This CDR3 is built from 15 residues. Germline CDR1 and CDR2: MNHNY and SVGAGI (reference sequence). The CDR3 DNA sequence: TGTGCCAGCAGTTACGTGGACAGCGCGATTTATACGCAGTATTTT. Translation: CASSYVDSAIYTQYF.

Worth noting for this clone: One end of the junction does not line up with germline, which may come from a read error. This rearrangement joins TRBV7-9 to TRBJ2-7; 7 nucleotides line up with TRBD1. CDR1 SEHNR and CDR2 FQNEAQ come from the germline V gene (reference sequence). The CDR3 loop spans 13 amino acids. The CDR3 DNA reads as TGTTCCAGCAGCTCGCGGACAGGCTACGAGCAGTACTTC. Protein sequence: CSSSSRTGYEQYF.

This clone appeared once. This sequence joins TRBV11-3 and TRBJ1-3; unclear D gene. This CDR3 is 16 amino acids long. The ends were cut back, 1 base at V and 2 bases at J, with 12 bases in the middle. Germline V gene data show CDR1 as SGHNT and CDR2 as YENEEA. DNA for the CDR3: TGTGCCAGCAGCTTAGGGAAGGGAGACGCTGGAAACACCATATATTTT. Its translation is CASSLGKGDAGNTIYF.

The rearrangement joins TRBV18 to TRBJ2-3; 11 bases are shared with TRBD2. The CDR3 consists of 14 residues. CDR1 is KGHSH and CDR2 is LQKENI in the germline V gene. Trimming took 6 bases from V and 5 from J; bases not matched to a gene: 4. CDR3 bases: TGTGCCAGCTCCGCTAGCGGGAGGTTAGATACGCAGTATTTT. Translation gives CASSASGRLDTQYF.

The CDR3 is CASSQEDRTGGFYEQYF. The DNA for the CDR3 is TGCGCCAGCAGCCAAGAGGATAGGACAGGGGGCTTCTACGAGCAGTACTTC. The rearrangement links TRBV4-3 to TRBJ2-7; 11 nucleotides line up with TRBD1. Germline lookup yields CDR1 LGHNA and CDR2 YSLEER. The CDR3 runs 17 residues. V trimming: 0 bases; J trimming: 3 bases; junction bases outside the gene matches: 7.

The chain is built from TRBV12-5 and TRBJ2-5; D gene uncertain. This CDR3 comprises 13 residues. Germline V gene sequence: CDR1 LGHNT, CDR2 FRNRAP. Trimming removed 6 bases at V and 5 bases at J, with 13 bases between. For the CDR3, the DNA is TGTGCTAGTGGGGCCCCGCGGTCGGAGACCCAGTACTTC. Translated, it gives CASGAPRSETQYF.

V usage is TRBV7-2 and J usage is TRBJ2-7, with D possibly being TRBD1 (6 bases). The ends were cut back, 0 bases at V and 5 bases at J, with 14 bases in the middle. This CDR3 has 15 residues. Germline lookup yields CDR1 SGHTA and CDR2 FQGNSA. The CDR3 here is CASSLAAGEYDEQYF. CDR3 in DNA: TGTGCCAGCAGCTTAGCGGCAGGGGAATACGACGAGCAGTACTTC.

The chain joins TRBV28 to TRBJ2-7; D not resolved. V lost 3 bases, J lost 4 bases, and 4 bases lay in between. Germline V CDR1 and CDR2: MDHEN, SYDVKM. The CDR3 length is 11 residues. The CDR3, as DNA: TGTGCCAGCAGTTTTAGATACGAGCAGTACTTC. This gives the protein CASSFRYEQYF.

The V and J genes are TRBV18 and TRBJ1-5, with 10 nucleotides matching TRBD1. Trimming took 0 bases from V and 6 from J; bases not matched to a gene: 2. Germline V CDR1 and CDR2: KGHSH, LQKENI. The CDR3 totals 15 residues. CDR3 amino acids: CASSPPGQGFQPQHF. The CDR3 nucleotides are TGTGCCAGCTCACCACCGGGACAGGGGTTTCAGCCCCAGCATTTT.

The chain recombines TRBV28 with TRBJ2-1, with 10 bases lining up with TRBD2. J lost 7 bases, V lost 3 bases, and 3 bases had no gene match. This CDR3 has 14 amino acids. The germline gives CDR1 MDHEN, CDR2 SYDVKM. CDR3 sequence reads: CASSFTSGINEQFF. CDR3 bases: TGTGCCAGCAGTTTCACTAGCGGGATAAATGAGCAGTTCTTC.

The chain has TRBV5-1 and TRBJ2-3; 9 bases agree with TRBD1. In germline, CDR1 is SGHRS, CDR2 YFSETQ. The CDR3 is 14 residues long. Trimming at V came to 4 bases and at J to 5 bases, leaving 5 bases not matched to a gene. CDR3 sequence: CASSRGQGEDTQYF. The CDR3 nucleotides are TGCGCCAGCAGCCGGGGACAGGGAGAAGATACGCAGTATTTT.

This sequence joins TRBV23-1 and TRBJ2-7; TRBD2 aligns across 10 bases. TRBV23-1 is filed as an ORF, its function uncertain. CDR3 length: 15 amino acids. The trim removed 2 bases at V and 6 bases at J, leaving 7 bases unmatched. CDR3: CASSQPGTSVSEQYF. CDR3 bases: TGCGCCAGCAGTCAACCGGGGACTAGCGTATCCGAGCAGTACTTC.

The V gene is TRBV5-1, the J gene TRBJ1-1; TRBD1 aligns across 7 bases. Trimming removed 5 bases from V and 0 bases from J; junction bases left unmatched: 7. There are 15 residues in the CDR3. The germline gives CDR1 SGHRS, CDR2 YFSETQ. The CDR3 sequence is CASREGQTMNTEAFF. CDR3 bases: TGCGCCAGCAGGGAGGGACAGACCATGAACACTGAAGCTTTCTTT.

The DNA for the CDR3 is TGCAGCGGAATACAGGGCTGGGACACTGAAGCTTTCTTT. Translated: CSGIQGWDTEAFF. The rearrangement uses TRBV29-1 and TRBJ1-1; D might be TRBD1 (6 bases). The germline V gene has CDR1 SQVTM and CDR2 ANQGSEA. This CDR3 is built from 13 residues. V lost 7 bases, J lost 3 bases, and 15 bases lay in between. The whole variable domain, filled in from reference TRBV29-1 and TRBJ1-1, reads SAVISQKPSRDICQRGTSLTIQCQVDSQVTMMFWYRQQPGQSLTLIATANQGSEATYESGFVIDKFPISRPNLTFSTLTVSNMSPEDSSIYLCSGIQGWDTEAFFGQGTRLTVV.

The V call is TRBV28, the J call TRBJ1-5; tentatively, D is TRBD1 (6 bases). Trimming removed 7 bases at V and 0 bases at J, with 19 bases between. Germline V lookup: CDR1 MDHEN, CDR2 SYDVKM. The CDR3 consists of 17 residues. This CDR3 is CASTPGEGGYSNQPQHF. The CDR3 coding sequence is TGTGCCAGCACCCCCGGGGAGGGGGGATATAGCAATCAGCCCCAGCATTTT.

This clone appeared a single time. The rearrangement uses TRBV19 and TRBJ1-5; TRBD1 matches at 10 bases. The J segment lost 6 bases and the V segment lost 5 bases, leaving 4 bases of the junction unmatched. There are 14 residues in the CDR3. CDR1 is LNHDA and CDR2 is SQIVND in the germline V gene (reference sequence). CDR3 bases: TGTGCCAGTAGTGACGGGACAGGGGTTCAGCCCCAGCATTTT. Amino acid sequence: CASSDGTGVQPQHF.

The chain links TRBV7-2 to TRBJ2-5; D is uncertain. Germline V gives CDR1 SGHTA, CDR2 FQGNSA. CDR3 length: 15 amino acids. V shed 3 bases and J shed 2 bases, with 13 bases lying between them. The CDR3 DNA reads TGTGCCAGCAGCTTCGCTAGGATATATCAAGAGACCCAGTACTTC. Translation gives CASSFARIYQETQYF.

The chain recombines TRBV7-9 with TRBJ2-1; 10 bases line up with TRBD2. CDR1 is SEHNR, CDR2 FQNEAQ, per germline (reference sequence). This CDR3 is built from 16 residues. Germline trimming cut 3 bases from V and 7 bases from J; bases unmatched to any gene: 9. CDR3 sequence (DNA): TGTGCCAGCAGCTTTTTCAGCGGGAGGGCCGGTAATGAGCAGTTCTTC. Translation gives CASSFFSGRAGNEQFF.

CDR3 DNA sequence: TGTGCCAGCAGACCTCGGTCCGAATACGAGCAGTACTTC. This codes for CASRPRSEYEQYF. The V call is TRBV28, the J call TRBJ2-7; D ambiguous. Germline V CDR1 and CDR2: MDHEN, SYDVKM. This CDR3 has 13 residues. Trimming took off 6 bases at V and 4 bases at J, with 13 bases between the two ends. Using reference TRBV28 and TRBJ2-7 for the parts outside the CDR3, the full variable domain is DVKVTQSSRYLVKRTGEKVFLECVQDMDHENMFWYRQDPGLGLRLIYFSYDVKMKEKGDIPEGYSVSREKKERFSLILESASTNQTSMYLCASRPRSEYEQYFGPGTRLTVT.

This rearrangement joins TRBV14 to TRBJ1-2; D perhaps matches TRBD1 (5 bases). Germline V lookup: CDR1 SGHDN, CDR2 FVKESK. Trimming removed 1 base from V and 4 bases from J, with 10 bases in between. There are 14 residues in the CDR3. The CDR3 DNA sequence: TGTGCCAGCAGCCAAGTTCGACAGTCCTATGGCTACACCTTC. Protein product: CASSQVRQSYGYTF.

The V gene is TRBV9, the J gene TRBJ2-3, with a tentative D call TRBD2 (5 bases). The V end lost 0 bases, the J end lost 4 bases, and 12 bases lay between the germline ends. CDR1 and CDR2 (germline): SGDLS, YYNGEE. CDR3 size: 15 residues. The CDR3 DNA follows: TGTGCCAGCAGCGTAGGGCGGGTTTTATCAGATACGCAGTATTTT. This encodes CASSVGRVLSDTQYF.

The rearrangement uses TRBV4-1 and TRBJ1-1; D is perhaps TRBD1 (5 bases). CDR3 length: 16 residues. V was cut by 0 bases and J by 7 bases, with 18 bases left in between. Germline loops: CDR1 MGHRA, CDR2 YSYEKL. DNA of the CDR3: TGCGCCAGCAGCCAAGAATTCTTGGGGCAGGGTAGTGAAGCTTTCTTT. Translation gives CASSQEFLGQGSEAFF.

The chain recombines TRBV6-6 with TRBJ1-5; 8 nucleotides agree with TRBD1. V was clipped by 7 bases and J by 7 bases; unmatched bases: 9. Germline CDR1 MNHNY, CDR2 SVGAGI (reference sequence). The CDR3 contains 14 residues. As DNA, the CDR3 is TGTGCCAGCAAAGACAGGGGAGAAGTGCAGCCCCAGCATTTT. The encoded protein is CASKDRGEVQPQHF.

V usage is TRBV7-4 and J usage is TRBJ1-5; 7 bases map to TRBD1. There are 18 residues in the CDR3. Germline V gene lookup returns CDR1 SGHVT and CDR2 SQSDAQ. V shed 4 bases and J 6 bases; nucleotides not matched to a gene: 18. DNA of the CDR3: TGTGCCAGCAGCTCCCACGTAGACAGGGCGGCGTCTAGTCAGCCCCAGCATTTT. As protein: CASSSHVDRAASSQPQHF.

This sequence joins TRBV28 and TRBJ2-5; 8 bases align to TRBD2. The CDR3 totals 15 residues. The germline V gene encodes CDR1 MDHEN and CDR2 SYDVKM. The J segment lost 5 bases and the V segment lost 2 bases, leaving 7 bases of the junction unmatched. The CDR3 here is CASSLGAGAPETQYF. The CDR3 DNA sequence: TGTGCCAGCAGTTTAGGAGCGGGAGCCCCGGAGACCCAGTACTTC.

The J gene is TRBJ1-1, the V gene TRBV29-1; TRBD1 is a possible D gene (5 bases). V was trimmed by 1 base and J by 6 bases, leaving 15 bases between them. Germline values: CDR1 SQVTM, CDR2 ANQGSEA. The CDR3 runs 14 residues. The CDR3 nucleotides read TGCAGCGTTGAAGTTGCAGGCAGGGATGCTGAAGCTTTCTTT. This encodes CSVEVAGRDAEAFF.

The J gene is TRBJ2-2, the V gene TRBV6-5, with D possibly TRBD1 on 5 matching bases. Germline V gives CDR1 MNHEY, CDR2 SVGAGI. The CDR3 consists of 15 residues. Trimming removed 0 bases at V and 2 bases at J, with 7 bases between. The CDR3 nucleotides are TGTGCCAGCAGTTACTCGACAGCCAACACCGGGGAGCTGTTTTTT. Translating it yields CASSYSTANTGELFF.

This chain links TRBV6-5 with TRBJ1-1; 10 bases match TRBD1. The germline CDR1 and CDR2 sequences are MNHEY and SVGAGI. J lost 1 base, V lost 2 bases, and 1 base had no gene match. The CDR3 consists of 15 residues. The CDR3 DNA reads as TGTGCCAGCAGTTACGACAGGGGGCAGAACACTGAAGCTTTCTTT. Its translation is CASSYDRGQNTEAFF.